This T cell receptor beta chain appears in the sequencing data of a study of vaccination and CD4 T cells after COVID-19. Study-wide background: Ranging from 14 to 241, the interval between dose two and post-vaccine sampling had a median of 72 days. Study-wide points: A median about 90% of convalescent patients' SARS-CoV-2-reactive clones emerged only after vaccination.

Notes on this clonotype: What it binds is not known.

This CDR3 comprises 16 residues. Germline assignment: CDR1 LNHNV and CDR2 YYDKDF (reference sequence). The V gene end was trimmed by 2 bases and the J gene end by 5 bases; junction bases not matched to a gene: 11. Treatment meaning: roughly ten-day PBMC culture with coronavirus spike peptide pools or control peptides (ViraFEST assay). Cultured CD4+ T-cell DNA underwent Oncomine TCR Beta short-read sequencing. One entry per CDR3 protein, called by TCRdb with MiXCR from the PCR reads. The sample consists of 22,000 or so distinct CDR3 sequences, 30% to 35% of them appearing once. What was sequenced was cultured CD4+ T cells from blood. The receptor's source is a human donor with COVID-19. The chain links TRBV15 to TRBJ1-1, with TRBD1 matching 7 bases. CDR3 nucleotides: TGTGCCACCAGCAGACCTCCCGGGACAGTAGATACTGAAGCTTTCTTT. This translates into CATSRPPGTVDTEAFF.